This TCR beta chain was recorded in a study of prognosis after radiotherapy for stage I lung cancer. About this clonotype itself: Its antigen remains unidentified. This likely came from a read error, as a far larger clone is one base away.

Study-level findings and limits: Patients who developed distant metastases had lower Shannon entropy after stereotactic body radiation therapy.

The authors amplified TCR beta CDR3 from genomic DNA using two-round multiplex PCR. First-round PCR employed TRBV- and TRBJ-specific primers for each gene. In TCRdb, the multiplex PCR reads were re-called with MiXCR into one record per CDR3 protein. The sample contains some 19,000 distinct CDR3 sequences, roughly 53% of which appear only once. The starting material was PBMCs, obtained before or after stereotactic body radiation therapy (not recorded which). This sequence was found in a donor over 45 with non-small cell lung cancer.

CDR3 sequence reads: CASINTGPYGYTF. The DNA of the CDR3 is TGTGCCAGCATCAACACAGGACCTTATGGCTACACCTTC. The chain employs TRBV7-9 and TRBJ1-2; D possibly corresponds to TRBD1 (5 bases). Germline V gives CDR1 SEHNR, CDR2 FQNEAQ (reference sequence). The V and J ends lost 7 bases and 5 bases respectively, with 14 bases between them. This CDR3 region has 13 residues.